A selection of T cell receptor beta chains follows, all from one sample in a study of identical twins. Each CDR3 protein gets one entry after TCRdb re-called the 5' RACE reads with MiXCR. Among around 290,000 distinct CDR3 sequences listed, roughly 10% were seen once. These data also featured in a second study, about yellow fever vaccine responses in identical twins.

Sequenced input: CD8+ T cells sorted from blood. These receptors all stem from a woman younger than 30 in good health. Both conserved end residues are part of each CDR3. D genes are given only for firm matches. The listing skips clone size in some rows; elsewhere it reads once, few, many or a size class.

CDR3aa: CASLSSSGANVLTF
CDR3nt: TGTGCCAGCTTATCAAGCTCTGGGGCCAACGTCCTGACTTTC
d_gene: -
abundance: -
v_gene: TRBV7-8
len: 14
j_gene: TRBJ2-6

CDR3aa: CASSPRVLYEQYF
CDR3nt: TGTGCCAGCAGCCCACGTGTCCTATACGAGCAGTACTTC
d_gene: -
abundance: many
v_gene: TRBV28
len: 13
j_gene: TRBJ2-7

CDR3aa: CASSLAADQETQYF
CDR3nt: TGTGCCAGCAGCTTGGCGGCAGACCAAGAGACCCAGTACTTC
d_gene: -
abundance: many
v_gene: TRBV5-6
len: 14
j_gene: TRBJ2-5

CDR3aa: CASSVDNTEAFF
CDR3nt: TGTGCCAGCAGCGTAGACAACACTGAAGCTTTCTTT
d_gene: -
abundance: few
v_gene: TRBV9
len: 12
j_gene: TRBJ1-1

CDR3aa: CASSLLGRGEIYNEQFF
CDR3nt: TGTGCCAGCAGTTTACTCGGGCGGGGTGAAATTTACAATGAGCAGTTCTTC
d_gene: -
abundance: -
v_gene: TRBV27
len: 17
j_gene: TRBJ2-1

CDR3aa: CASSLGFGLAIQETQYF
CDR3nt: TGTGCCAGCAGCTTAGGGTTCGGGCTAGCGATCCAAGAGACCCAGTACTTC
d_gene: -
abundance: -
v_gene: TRBV7-2
len: 17
j_gene: TRBJ2-5

CDR3aa: CASEYRRGAISEQYF
CDR3nt: TGTGCCAGCGAGTACAGGCGGGGGGCGATCTCCGAGCAGTACTTC
d_gene: TRBD2
abundance: -
v_gene: TRBV3-1
len: 15
j_gene: TRBJ2-7

CDR3aa: CASSLEEPSYEQYF
CDR3nt: TGTGCCAGCAGCTTAGAGGAACCCTCCTACGAGCAGTACTTC
d_gene: -
abundance: many
v_gene: TRBV7-2
len: 14
j_gene: TRBJ2-7

CDR3aa: CASSQARGSTDTQYF
CDR3nt: TGCGCCAGCAGCCAAGCTAGGGGAAGCACAGATACGCAGTATTTT
d_gene: -
abundance: many
v_gene: TRBV4-3
len: 15
j_gene: TRBJ2-3

CDR3aa: CASSQEGDSTDTQYF
CDR3nt: TGTGCCAGCAGCCAAGAAGGGGATTCGACAGATACGCAGTATTTT
d_gene: -
abundance: few
v_gene: TRBV14
len: 15
j_gene: TRBJ2-3

CDR3aa: CASSLAGGTPTDTQYF
CDR3nt: TGTGCCAGCAGCTTAGCGGGGGGGACGCCCACAGATACGCAGTATTTT
d_gene: TRBD2
abundance: few
v_gene: TRBV7-2
len: 16
j_gene: TRBJ2-3

CDR3aa: CASDTSGGGDLAGPPDEQYF
CDR3nt: TGTGCCAGCGATACTTCGGGGGGGGGCGATTTAGCGGGGCCCCCTGACGAGCAGTACTTC
d_gene: TRBD2
abundance: many
v_gene: TRBV12-3/TRBV12-4
len: 20
j_gene: TRBJ2-7

CDR3aa: CSARESTLPTGDTEAFF
CDR3nt: TGCAGTGCTAGAGAATCTACCCTACCGACAGGGGACACTGAAGCTTTCTTT
d_gene: TRBD1
abundance: many
v_gene: TRBV20-1
len: 17
j_gene: TRBJ1-1

CDR3aa: CASSQGLGLAGGSENEQFF
CDR3nt: TGCGCCAGCAGCCAAGGACTGGGACTAGCGGGAGGCTCCGAGAATGAGCAGTTCTTC
d_gene: TRBD2
abundance: -
v_gene: TRBV4-3
len: 19
j_gene: TRBJ2-1

CDR3aa: CASRRGDPGDEAFF
CDR3nt: TGTGCCAGCAGACGGGGTGACCCGGGAGATGAGGCTTTCTTT
d_gene: -
abundance: many
v_gene: TRBV6-8
len: 14
j_gene: TRBJ1-1

CDR3aa: CASSLVGGSGAF
CDR3nt: TGTGCCAGCAGCTTAGTGGGAGGCTCCGGGGCCTTC
d_gene: -
abundance: -
v_gene: TRBV11-2
len: 12
j_gene: TRBJ2-1

CDR3aa: CASSQDPSTGGDTQYF
CDR3nt: TGTGCCAGCAGCCAAGATCCCTCCACCGGCGGGGATACGCAGTATTTT
d_gene: -
abundance: few
v_gene: TRBV4-2
len: 16
j_gene: TRBJ2-3

CDR3aa: CASIMWQERATDTQYF
CDR3nt: TGTGCCAGCATCATGTGGCAGGAAAGGGCCACAGATACGCAGTATTTT
d_gene: -
abundance: few
v_gene: TRBV7-9
len: 16
j_gene: TRBJ2-3

CDR3aa: CASSHGQGSTEAFF
CDR3nt: TGTGCCAGCAGTCATGGACAGGGAAGCACTGAAGCTTTCTTT
d_gene: TRBD1
abundance: few
v_gene: TRBV7-9
len: 14
j_gene: TRBJ1-1

CDR3aa: CASGERGELFF
CDR3nt: TGTGCCAGCGGAGAACGCGGGGAGCTGTTTTTT
d_gene: -
abundance: -
v_gene: TRBV7-3
len: 11
j_gene: TRBJ2-2

CDR3aa: CSARGQGTYEQYF
CDR3nt: TGCAGTGCGAGAGGCCAGGGGACCTACGAGCAGTACTTC
d_gene: -
abundance: many
v_gene: TRBV20-1
len: 13
j_gene: TRBJ2-7

CDR3aa: CASSVEGRETQYF
CDR3nt: TGTGCCAGCAGCGTAGAGGGCCGAGAGACCCAGTACTTC
d_gene: -
abundance: once
v_gene: TRBV9
len: 13
j_gene: TRBJ2-5

CDR3aa: CASSKEPGSPETQYF
CDR3nt: TGCGCCAGCAGCAAGGAACCGGGATCTCCGGAGACCCAGTACTTC
d_gene: -
abundance: many
v_gene: TRBV5-1
len: 15
j_gene: TRBJ2-5

CDR3aa: CASSWSPAGQEQFF
CDR3nt: TGTGCCAGCAGTTGGTCCCCAGCGGGACAGGAGCAGTTCTTC
d_gene: -
abundance: many
v_gene: TRBV12-3/TRBV12-4
len: 14
j_gene: TRBJ2-1

CDR3aa: CASSPQDGPAGNTIYF
CDR3nt: TGTGCCAGCAGCCCTCAAGACGGGCCAGCTGGAAACACCATATATTTT
d_gene: -
abundance: few
v_gene: TRBV9
len: 16
j_gene: TRBJ1-3

CDR3aa: CASSLQGQVYTEAFF
CDR3nt: TGTGCCAGCAGTTTACAGGGACAGGTGTACACTGAAGCTTTCTTT
d_gene: TRBD1
abundance: -
v_gene: TRBV27
len: 15
j_gene: TRBJ1-1

CDR3aa: CASSFHGGYNQPQHF
CDR3nt: TGTGCCAGCAGTTTCCACGGTGGATACAATCAGCCCCAGCATTTT
d_gene: -
abundance: -
v_gene: TRBV28
len: 15
j_gene: TRBJ1-5

CDR3aa: CASSSRTSGALLDTQYF
CDR3nt: TGTGCCAGCAGTTCCCGGACTAGCGGGGCTTTATTAGATACGCAGTATTTT
d_gene: TRBD2
abundance: -
v_gene: TRBV27
len: 17
j_gene: TRBJ2-3

CDR3aa: CASSQGIAAQGYTF
CDR3nt: TGCGCCAGCAGCCAAGGTATCGCTGCTCAGGGCTACACCTTC
d_gene: -
abundance: few
v_gene: TRBV4-1
len: 14
j_gene: TRBJ1-2

CDR3aa: CASSSVGGRFNYEQYF
CDR3nt: TGTGCCAGCAGTTCCGTAGGCGGGAGGTTCAACTACGAGCAGTACTTC
d_gene: TRBD2
abundance: -
v_gene: TRBV28
len: 16
j_gene: TRBJ2-7

CDR3aa: CASSVHWGDNNEQFF
CDR3nt: TGTGCCAGCAGTGTCCATTGGGGCGACAACAATGAGCAGTTCTTC
d_gene: -
abundance: -
v_gene: TRBV6-4
len: 15
j_gene: TRBJ2-1

CDR3aa: CASILENTEAFF
CDR3nt: TGTGCCAGCATCCTGGAGAACACTGAAGCTTTCTTT
d_gene: -
abundance: -
v_gene: TRBV12-3/TRBV12-4
len: 12
j_gene: TRBJ1-1

CDR3aa: CASRGDQETQYF
CDR3nt: TGTGCCAGCCGGGGGGACCAAGAGACCCAGTACTTC
d_gene: TRBD2
abundance: few
v_gene: TRBV6-6
len: 12
j_gene: TRBJ2-5

CDR3aa: CSGRDGYGYTF
CDR3nt: TGCAGCGGGAGGGACGGCTATGGCTACACCTTC
d_gene: -
abundance: many
v_gene: TRBV29-1
len: 11
j_gene: TRBJ1-2

CDR3aa: CASSLVLGLAGYTQYF
CDR3nt: TGTGCCAGCAGCTTAGTTTTGGGACTAGCCGGTTATACGCAGTATTTT
d_gene: TRBD2
abundance: -
v_gene: TRBV7-9
len: 16
j_gene: TRBJ2-3

CDR3aa: CAISKDSDQPQHF
CDR3nt: TGTGCCATCAGCAAGGACAGTGATCAGCCCCAGCATTTT
d_gene: -
abundance: -
v_gene: TRBV10-3
len: 13
j_gene: TRBJ1-5

CDR3aa: CAWTLPGSYEQYF
CDR3nt: TGTGCCTGGACCCTTCCGGGTAGCTACGAGCAGTACTTC
d_gene: -
abundance: -
v_gene: TRBV30
len: 13
j_gene: TRBJ2-7

CDR3aa: CASSQGGGDSSYEQYF
CDR3nt: TGTGCCAGCAGCCAAGGTGGAGGGGACTCTTCCTACGAGCAGTACTTC
d_gene: -
abundance: many
v_gene: TRBV4-2
len: 16
j_gene: TRBJ2-7

CDR3aa: CASSYGWTPNTGELFF
CDR3nt: TGTGCCAGCAGTTATGGGTGGACCCCGAACACCGGGGAGCTGTTTTTT
d_gene: -
abundance: -
v_gene: TRBV6-5
len: 16
j_gene: TRBJ2-2

CDR3aa: CASTYPDTYEQYF
CDR3nt: TGTGCCAGCACCTACCCGGACACTTACGAGCAGTACTTC
d_gene: -
abundance: many
v_gene: TRBV12-3/TRBV12-4
len: 13
j_gene: TRBJ2-7

CDR3aa: CASASGHGAGELFF
CDR3nt: TGTGCCAGCGCCTCGGGCCATGGCGCCGGGGAGCTGTTTTTT
d_gene: -
abundance: -
v_gene: TRBV25-1
len: 14
j_gene: TRBJ2-2

CDR3aa: CASSQNLQGASHEQYF
CDR3nt: TGCGCCAGCAGCCAAAACCTGCAGGGGGCTTCCCACGAGCAGTACTTC
d_gene: TRBD1
abundance: -
v_gene: TRBV4-3
len: 16
j_gene: TRBJ2-7

CDR3aa: CASSPPEGGAIQYF
CDR3nt: TGTGCCAGCAGCCCTCCGGAGGGAGGCGCCATTCAGTACTTC
d_gene: -
abundance: few
v_gene: TRBV21-1
len: 14
j_gene: TRBJ2-4

CDR3aa: CASSLRTGAHEQYF
CDR3nt: TGTGCCAGCAGCTTACGGACAGGGGCCCACGAGCAGTACTTC
d_gene: TRBD1
abundance: few
v_gene: TRBV3-1
len: 14
j_gene: TRBJ2-7

CDR3aa: CASSDSPNEQFF
CDR3nt: TGTGCCAGCAGCGATAGCCCGAATGAGCAGTTCTTC
d_gene: -
abundance: many
v_gene: TRBV7-9
len: 12
j_gene: TRBJ2-1

CDR3aa: CASSKGGLAALDEQFF
CDR3nt: TGTGCCAGCAGTAAGGGGGGACTAGCTGCTCTGGATGAGCAGTTCTTC
d_gene: TRBD2
abundance: many
v_gene: TRBV6-4
len: 16
j_gene: TRBJ2-1

CDR3aa: CASSLAGTNYEQYF
CDR3nt: TGTGCCAGCAGTTTAGCGGGGACGAACTACGAGCAGTACTTC
d_gene: -
abundance: many
v_gene: TRBV12-3/TRBV12-4
len: 14
j_gene: TRBJ2-7

CDR3aa: CASSGNLHRGQNEQFF
CDR3nt: TGTGCCAGCAGCGGGAACCTACACAGGGGGCAGAATGAGCAGTTCTTC
d_gene: TRBD1
abundance: -
v_gene: TRBV6-5
len: 16
j_gene: TRBJ2-1

CDR3aa: CASSLDRFFGLNTGELFF
CDR3nt: TGTGCCAGCAGCCTAGACAGGTTCTTCGGGCTCAACACCGGGGAGCTGTTTTTT
d_gene: -
abundance: few
v_gene: TRBV28
len: 18
j_gene: TRBJ2-2

CDR3aa: CASVGEVNEQFF
CDR3nt: TGTGCCAGCGTGGGGGAAGTTAATGAGCAGTTCTTC
d_gene: -
abundance: -
v_gene: TRBV28
len: 12
j_gene: TRBJ2-1

CDR3aa: CASSPRQGRYEQYF
CDR3nt: TGTGCCAGCAGCCCACGACAAGGGAGGTACGAGCAGTACTTC
d_gene: -
abundance: few
v_gene: TRBV7-9
len: 14
j_gene: TRBJ2-7

CDR3aa: CASSTHLAGGGASKQYF
CDR3nt: TGCGCCAGCAGCACACACCTCGCTGGCGGGGGGGCCTCAAAGCAGTACTTC
d_gene: TRBD2
abundance: few
v_gene: TRBV5-1
len: 17
j_gene: TRBJ2-7

CDR3aa: CASSGPGTVYEQYF
CDR3nt: TGTGCCAGCAGCGGACCCGGGACCGTTTACGAGCAGTACTTC
d_gene: -
abundance: many
v_gene: TRBV7-9
len: 14
j_gene: TRBJ2-7

CDR3aa: CASSIVPGQSSYEQYF
CDR3nt: TGTGCCAGTAGTATAGTTCCAGGACAGAGCTCCTACGAGCAGTACTTC
d_gene: -
abundance: -
v_gene: TRBV19
len: 16
j_gene: TRBJ2-7

CDR3aa: CASSLGLAGGAYEQYF
CDR3nt: TGTGCCAGCAGCTTAGGTCTAGCGGGAGGTGCCTACGAGCAGTACTTC
d_gene: TRBD2
abundance: -
v_gene: TRBV13
len: 16
j_gene: TRBJ2-7